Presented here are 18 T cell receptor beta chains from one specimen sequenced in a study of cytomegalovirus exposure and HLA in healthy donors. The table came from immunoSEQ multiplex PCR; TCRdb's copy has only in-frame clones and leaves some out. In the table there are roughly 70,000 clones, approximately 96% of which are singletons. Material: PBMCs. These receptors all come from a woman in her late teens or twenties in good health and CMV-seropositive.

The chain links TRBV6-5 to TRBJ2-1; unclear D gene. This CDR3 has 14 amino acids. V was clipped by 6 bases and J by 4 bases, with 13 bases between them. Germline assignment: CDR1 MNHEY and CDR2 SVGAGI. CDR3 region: CASSRVLSYNEQFF. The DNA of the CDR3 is TGTGCCAGCAGCCGGGTCCTATCTTACAATGAGCAGTTCTTC.

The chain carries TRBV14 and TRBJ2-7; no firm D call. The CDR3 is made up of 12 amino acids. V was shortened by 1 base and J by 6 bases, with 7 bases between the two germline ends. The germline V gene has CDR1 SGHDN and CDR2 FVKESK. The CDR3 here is CASSQVSGEQYF. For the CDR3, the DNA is TGTGCCAGCAGCCAAGTATCGGGCGAGCAGTACTTC.

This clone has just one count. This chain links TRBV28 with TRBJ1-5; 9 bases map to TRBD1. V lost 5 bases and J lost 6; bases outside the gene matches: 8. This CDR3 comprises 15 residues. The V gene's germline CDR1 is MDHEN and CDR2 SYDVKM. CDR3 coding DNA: TGTGCCAGCAGTCCGCCGGGACAGGGCCTTCAGCCCCAGCATTTT. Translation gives CASSPPGQGLQPQHF.

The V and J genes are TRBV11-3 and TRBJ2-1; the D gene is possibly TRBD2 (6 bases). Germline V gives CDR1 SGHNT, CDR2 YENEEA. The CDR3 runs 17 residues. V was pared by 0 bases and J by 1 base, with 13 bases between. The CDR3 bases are TGTGCCAGCAGCTTAGATAAAGGAGGGTTATCCTACAATGAGCAGTTCTTC. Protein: CASSLDKGGLSYNEQFF.

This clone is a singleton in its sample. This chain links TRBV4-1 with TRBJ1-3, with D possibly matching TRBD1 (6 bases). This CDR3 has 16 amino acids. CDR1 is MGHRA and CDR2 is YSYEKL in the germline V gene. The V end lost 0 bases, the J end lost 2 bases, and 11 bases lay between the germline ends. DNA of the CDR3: TGCGCCAGCAGCCAAGATCGAGGGACAACTGGAAACACCATATATTTT. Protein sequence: CASSQDRGTTGNTIYF.

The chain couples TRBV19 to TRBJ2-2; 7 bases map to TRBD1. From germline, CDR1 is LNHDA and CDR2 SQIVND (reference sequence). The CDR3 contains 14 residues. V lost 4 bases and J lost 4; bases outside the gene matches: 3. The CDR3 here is CASSTSGGTGELFF. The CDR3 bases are TGTGCCAGTAGTACCTCAGGGGGCACCGGGGAGCTGTTTTTT.

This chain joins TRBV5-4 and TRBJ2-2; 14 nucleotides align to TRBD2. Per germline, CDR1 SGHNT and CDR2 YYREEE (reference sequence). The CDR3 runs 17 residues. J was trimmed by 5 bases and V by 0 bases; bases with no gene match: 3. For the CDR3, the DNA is TGTGCCAGCAGCTTGGGACTAGCGGGAGGGAGTACCGGGGAGCTGTTTTTT. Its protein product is CASSLGLAGGSTGELFF. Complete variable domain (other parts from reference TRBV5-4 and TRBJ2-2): ETGVTQSPTHLIKTRGQQVTLRCSSQSGHNTVSWYQQALGQGPQFIFQYYREEENGRGNFPPRFSGLQFPNYSSELNVNALELDDSALYLCASSLGLAGGSTGELFFGEGSRLTVL.

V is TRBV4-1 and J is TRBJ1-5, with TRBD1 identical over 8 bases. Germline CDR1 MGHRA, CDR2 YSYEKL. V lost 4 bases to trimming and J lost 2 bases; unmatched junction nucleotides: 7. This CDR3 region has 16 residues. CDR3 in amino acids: CASSLGTGQGNQPQHF. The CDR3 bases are TGCGCCAGCAGCCTTGGAACGGGACAGGGCAATCAGCCCCAGCATTTT.

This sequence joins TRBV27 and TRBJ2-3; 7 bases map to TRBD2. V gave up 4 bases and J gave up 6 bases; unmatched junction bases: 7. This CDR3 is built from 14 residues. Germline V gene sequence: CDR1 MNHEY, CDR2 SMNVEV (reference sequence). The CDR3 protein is CASSSRREGDTQYF. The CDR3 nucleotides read TGTGCCAGCAGTTCCCGCAGGGAGGGGGATACGCAGTATTTT.

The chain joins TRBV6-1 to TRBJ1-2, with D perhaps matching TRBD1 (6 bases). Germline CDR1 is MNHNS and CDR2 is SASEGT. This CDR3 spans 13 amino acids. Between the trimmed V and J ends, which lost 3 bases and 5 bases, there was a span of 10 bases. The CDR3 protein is CASSETGRYGYTF. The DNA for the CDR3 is TGTGCCAGCAGTGAGACAGGAAGGTATGGCTACACCTTC.

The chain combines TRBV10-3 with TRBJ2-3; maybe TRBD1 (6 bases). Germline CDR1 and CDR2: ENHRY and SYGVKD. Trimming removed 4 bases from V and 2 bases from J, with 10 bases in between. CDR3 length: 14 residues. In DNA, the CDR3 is TGTGCCATCAGTGGAGGGGGAGTCACAGATACGCAGTATTTT. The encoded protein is CAISGGGVTDTQYF.

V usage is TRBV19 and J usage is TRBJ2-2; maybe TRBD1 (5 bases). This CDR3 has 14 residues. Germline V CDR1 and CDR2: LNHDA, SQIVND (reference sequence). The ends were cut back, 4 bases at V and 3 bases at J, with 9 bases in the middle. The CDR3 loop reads CASSTTRDTGELFF. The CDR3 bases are TGTGCCAGTAGTACGACCAGGGACACCGGGGAGCTGTTTTTT.

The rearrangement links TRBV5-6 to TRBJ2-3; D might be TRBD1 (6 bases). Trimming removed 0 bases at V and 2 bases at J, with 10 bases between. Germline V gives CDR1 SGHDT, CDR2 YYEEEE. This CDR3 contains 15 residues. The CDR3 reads CASSLEGVLTDTQYF. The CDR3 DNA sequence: TGTGCCAGCAGCTTGGAGGGGGTACTCACAGATACGCAGTATTTT.

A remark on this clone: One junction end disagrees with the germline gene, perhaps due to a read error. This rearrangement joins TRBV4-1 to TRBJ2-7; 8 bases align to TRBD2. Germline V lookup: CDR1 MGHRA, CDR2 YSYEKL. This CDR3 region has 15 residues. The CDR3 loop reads CASSQSRTSSHEQYF. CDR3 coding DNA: TGCGCCAGCAGCCAATCGAGGACTAGCTCCCACGAGCAGTACTTC.

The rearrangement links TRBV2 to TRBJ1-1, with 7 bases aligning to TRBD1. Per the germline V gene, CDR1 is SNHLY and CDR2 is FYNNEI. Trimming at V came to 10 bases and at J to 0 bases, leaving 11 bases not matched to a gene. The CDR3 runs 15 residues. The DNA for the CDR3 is TGTGCCACCGCCCCCTTACAGGGGTTGAACACTGAAGCTTTCTTT. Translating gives CATAPLQGLNTEAFF.

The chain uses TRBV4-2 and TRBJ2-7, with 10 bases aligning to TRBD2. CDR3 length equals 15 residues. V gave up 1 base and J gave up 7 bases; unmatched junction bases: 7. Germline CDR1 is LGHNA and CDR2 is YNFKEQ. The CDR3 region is CASSQGALAGVEQYF. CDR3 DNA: TGTGCCAGCAGCCAAGGTGCCCTAGCGGGAGTGGAGCAGTACTTC.

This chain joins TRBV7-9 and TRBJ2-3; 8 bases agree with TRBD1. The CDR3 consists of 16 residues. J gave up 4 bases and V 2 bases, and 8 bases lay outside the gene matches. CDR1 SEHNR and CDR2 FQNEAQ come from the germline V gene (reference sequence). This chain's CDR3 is CASSLRAGGSADTQYF. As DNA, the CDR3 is TGTGCCAGCAGCTTAAGGGCAGGGGGCAGCGCAGATACGCAGTATTTT.

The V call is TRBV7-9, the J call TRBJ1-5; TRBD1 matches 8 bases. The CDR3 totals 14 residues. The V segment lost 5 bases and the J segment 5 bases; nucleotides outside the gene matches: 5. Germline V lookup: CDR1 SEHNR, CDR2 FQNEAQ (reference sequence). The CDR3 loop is CASSQTGEDQPQHF. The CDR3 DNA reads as TGTGCCAGCAGCCAGACAGGGGAGGATCAGCCCCAGCATTTT.